Presented here are 12 T cell receptor beta chains from one specimen sequenced in a study of OX40 agonist ivuxolimab in advanced cancers. The protocol was immunoSEQ multiplex PCR, while the TCRdb copy is restricted to in-frame clones and leaves out a portion. Among tens of thousands of clones, 80% to 95% were seen once, and the ten largest hold approximately 0.45%. The input for sequencing was CD4+ or CD8+ T cells sorted from blood, taken in a trial of the OX40 agonist ivuxolimab. These receptors were obtained from an adult with an advanced solid tumor such as melanoma, head and neck, liver or kidney cancer.

This chain connects TRBV15 to TRBJ2-3; 10 bases agree with TRBD2. In germline, CDR1 is LNHNV, CDR2 YYDKDF (reference sequence). V gave up 3 bases and J gave up 4 bases; unmatched junction bases: 7. The CDR3 runs to 16 residues. The CDR3 DNA reads as TGTGCCACCAGCAGGTCTAGCGGGAGTAGGGCAGATACGCAGTATTTT. Translating it yields CATSRSSGSRADTQYF.

This clone was detected once. This sequence joins TRBV29-1 and TRBJ2-1; the D gene is possibly TRBD2 (6 bases). V was pared by 5 bases and J by 6 bases, with 20 bases between. CDR3 length equals 15 residues. CDR1 SQVTM and CDR2 ANQGSEA come from the germline V gene. CDR3 sequence (DNA): TGCAGCGTTTCCGCCAAGACTAGTGTTTTCAATGAGCAGTTCTTC. Translation gives CSVSAKTSVFNEQFF.

The rearrangement joins TRBV19 to TRBJ2-2; the D is unclear. This CDR3 is built from 15 residues. Germline loops: CDR1 LNHDA, CDR2 SQIVND (reference sequence). Trimming pared 2 bases from V and 4 bases from J, leaving 11 bases between. In DNA form, the CDR3 reads TGTGCCAGTAGTATACGACCGATGAGCACCGGGGAGCTGTTTTTT. It codes for CASSIRPMSTGELFF.

V usage is TRBV7-8 and J usage is TRBJ1-2, with D perhaps TRBD1 (6 bases). V was trimmed by 2 bases and J by 4 bases, leaving 11 bases between them. Germline V gives CDR1 SGHVS, CDR2 FQNEAQ. CDR3 length equals 14 residues. The CDR3 DNA reads TGTGCCAGCAGCTTAACAGGGAACCTCTATGGCTACACCTTC. Translating it yields CASSLTGNLYGYTF.

The genes are TRBV4-3 and TRBJ2-2, with D tentatively TRBD2 (6 bases). The CDR3 length is 16 residues. Trimming took off 1 base at V and 3 bases at J, with 12 bases between the two ends. Germline V gene lookup returns CDR1 LGHNA and CDR2 YSLEER. CDR3 DNA: TGCGCCAGCAGCCAAGTGCGGGGCACCGACACCGGGGAGCTGTTTTTT. Protein product: CASSQVRGTDTGELFF.

The V gene is TRBV6-5, the J gene TRBJ2-1; perhaps D is TRBD1 or TRBD2 (5 bases each). The CDR3 loop spans 14 amino acids. Between the trimmed V and J ends, which lost 5 bases and 4 bases, there was a span of 12 bases. CDR1 is MNHEY and CDR2 is SVGAGI in the germline V gene. CDR3 amino acids: CASSPGRGYNEQFF. In nucleotides, the CDR3 is TGTGCCAGCAGTCCGGGACGGGGATACAATGAGCAGTTCTTC.

The rearrangement joins TRBV11-3 to TRBJ1-1, with D hard to call. Germline V CDR1 and CDR2: SGHNT, YENEEA. V shed 1 base and J shed 4 bases, with 13 bases lying between them. This CDR3 region has 15 residues. CDR3 in DNA: TGTGCCAGCAGCTTAGGAGTCCGGGTGCGCACTGAAGCTTTCTTT. Translation: CASSLGVRVRTEAFF.

Points on this clone: Its ends do not fully match the called genes, so a read error is possible. The V gene is TRBV7-2, the J gene TRBJ1-3; no definite D call. CDR3 length equals 12 residues. Germline CDR1 SGHTA, CDR2 FQGNSA. The CDR3 protein is CASGLGANTIYF. CDR3 bases: TGTGCCAGCGGCTTAGGAGCAAACACCATATATTTT. Full variable domain (remainder filled in from reference TRBV7-2 and TRBJ1-3): GAGVSQSPSNKVTEKGKDVELRCDPISGHTALYWYRQSLGQGLEFLIYFQGNSAPDKSGLPSDRFSAERTGGSVSTLTIQRTQQEDSAVYLCASGLGANTIYFGEGSWLTVV.

The chain combines TRBV7-8 with TRBJ2-5; D might be TRBD1 (5 bases). The V end lost 4 bases, the J end lost 5 bases, and 14 bases lay between the germline ends. The CDR3 totals 14 residues. CDR1 SGHVS and CDR2 FQNEAQ come from the germline V gene. CDR3 in amino acids: CASSSRLDSETQYF. CDR3 nucleotide sequence: TGTGCCAGCAGCTCTCGGTTAGACAGTGAGACCCAGTACTTC.

This clone occurred once. The J gene is TRBJ1-1, the V gene TRBV6-6; the D gene is possibly TRBD1 (6 bases). With 0 bases removed from V and 4 bases from J, the gap between germline ends came to 15 bases. The CDR3 loop spans 16 amino acids. The germline V gene encodes CDR1 MNHNY and CDR2 SVGAGI (reference sequence). The CDR3 loop reads CASSYSKGGLGTEAFF. CDR3 nucleotides: TGTGCCAGCAGTTACTCGAAGGGGGGGTTGGGCACTGAAGCTTTCTTT.

The chain employs TRBV5-5 and TRBJ2-1; 10 positions agree with TRBD1. The CDR3 runs to 16 residues. Germline CDR1 and CDR2: SGHKS and YYEKEE (reference sequence). With 5 bases clipped from V and 6 bases from J, the junction kept 11 bases outside the gene matches. The CDR3 bases are TGTGCCAGCAGTTCAGGAACGGGACAGGGGTTCAATGAGCAGTTCTTC. This sequence encodes CASSSGTGQGFNEQFF. Supplemented by reference TRBV5-5 and TRBJ2-1, the full variable domain reads DAGVTQSPTHLIKTRGQQVTLRCSPISGHKSVSWYQQVLGQGPQFIFQYYEKEERGRGNFPDRFSARQFPNYSSELNVNALLLGDSALYLCASSSGTGQGFNEQFFGPGTRLTVL.

CDR3 sequence: CASSLMPATNEKLFF. In nucleotides, the CDR3 is TGTGCCAGCAGCCTCATGCCGGCAACTAATGAAAAACTGTTTTTT. The chain carries TRBV5-5 and TRBJ1-4; D is ambiguous. V was shortened by 4 bases and J by 0 bases, with 10 bases between the two germline ends. Germline V gene sequence: CDR1 SGHKS, CDR2 YYEKEE (reference sequence). This CDR3 region has 15 residues.